This T cell receptor (beta chain) originates from a study of blood T cell repertoires in COVID-19. About the study: Whether acute or convalescent, the COVID-19 samples came from the United States, Italy and Spain. Sources were T cells, B-cell-depleted T cells, or PBMCs; the material itself was cDNA or gDNA.

In the source study's methods: Estimation of nucleated cell counts relied on the amplification of reference gene primers. Measured with immunoSEQ multiplex PCR; TCRdb has only the in-frame clones, and not every one. V, J and clone size are those of that table, while D and trimming were read from the DNA. The sample has tens of thousands of clones, about 83% seen once. This receptor was obtained from a woman aged 55 to 70 with acute or convalescent COVID-19. Material for sequencing was peripheral blood.

CDR3 sequence: CAWSLRQGIDYGYTF. DNA of the CDR3: TGTGCCTGGAGTTTAAGACAGGGGATCGACTATGGCTACACCTTC. The V call is TRBV30, the J call TRBJ1-2; 8 nucleotides align to TRBD1. V was clipped by 2 bases and J by 3 bases; unmatched bases: 8. The CDR3 sequence is 15 residues long. Germline V lookup: CDR1 GTSNPN, CDR2 SVGIG (reference sequence). Supplemented by reference TRBV30 and TRBJ1-2, the full variable domain reads SQTIHQWPATLVQPVGSPLSLECTVEGTSNPNLYWYRQAAGRGLQLLFYSVGIGQISSEVPQNLSASRPQDRQFILSSKKLLLSDSGFYLCAWSLRQGIDYGYTFGSGTRLTVV.